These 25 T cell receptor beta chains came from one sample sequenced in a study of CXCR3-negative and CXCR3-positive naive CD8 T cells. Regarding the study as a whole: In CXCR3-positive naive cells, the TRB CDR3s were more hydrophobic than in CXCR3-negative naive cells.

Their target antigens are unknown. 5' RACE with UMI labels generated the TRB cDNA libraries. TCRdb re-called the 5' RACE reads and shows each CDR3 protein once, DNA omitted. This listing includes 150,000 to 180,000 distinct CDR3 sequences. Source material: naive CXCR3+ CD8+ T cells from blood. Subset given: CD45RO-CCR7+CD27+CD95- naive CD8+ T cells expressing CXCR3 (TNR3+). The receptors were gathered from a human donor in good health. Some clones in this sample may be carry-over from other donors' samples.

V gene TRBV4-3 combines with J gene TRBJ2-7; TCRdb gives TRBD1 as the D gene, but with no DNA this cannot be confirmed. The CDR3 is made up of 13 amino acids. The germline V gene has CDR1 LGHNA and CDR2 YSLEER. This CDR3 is CASSLRAGDEQYF.

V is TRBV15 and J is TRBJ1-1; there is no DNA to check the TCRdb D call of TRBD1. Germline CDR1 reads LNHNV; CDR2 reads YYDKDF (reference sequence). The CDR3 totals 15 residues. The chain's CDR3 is CATSRWTGGGTEAFF.

CDR3 sequence: CSVLGDTSPRTSTDTQYF. The chain combines TRBV29-1 with TRBJ2-3; the TCRdb call, TRBD2, lacks DNA for checking. Per the germline V gene, CDR1 is SQVTM and CDR2 is ANQGSEA. The length of the CDR3 is 18 residues.

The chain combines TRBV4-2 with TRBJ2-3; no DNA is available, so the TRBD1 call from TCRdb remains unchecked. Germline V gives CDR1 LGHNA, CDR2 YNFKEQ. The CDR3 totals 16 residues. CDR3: CASSPGTRDLTDTQYF.

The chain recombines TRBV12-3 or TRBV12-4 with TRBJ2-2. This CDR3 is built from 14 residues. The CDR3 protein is CASSLVVDTGELFF.

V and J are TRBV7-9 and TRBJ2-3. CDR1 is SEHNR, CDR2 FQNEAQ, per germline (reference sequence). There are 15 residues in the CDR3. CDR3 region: CASSPIRTSGDTQYF.

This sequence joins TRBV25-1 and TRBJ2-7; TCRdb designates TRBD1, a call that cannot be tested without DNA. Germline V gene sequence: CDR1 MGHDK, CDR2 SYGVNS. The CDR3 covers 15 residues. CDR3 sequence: CASRSSLTGDYEQYF.

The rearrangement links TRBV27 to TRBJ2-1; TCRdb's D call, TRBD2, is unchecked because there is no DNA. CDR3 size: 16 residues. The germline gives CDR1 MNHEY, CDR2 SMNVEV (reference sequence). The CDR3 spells CASSSTSGGLYNEQFF.

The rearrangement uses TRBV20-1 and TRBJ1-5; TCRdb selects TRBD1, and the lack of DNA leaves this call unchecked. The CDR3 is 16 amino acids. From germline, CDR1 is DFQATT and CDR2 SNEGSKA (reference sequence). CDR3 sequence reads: CSALSGGPSGNQPQHF.

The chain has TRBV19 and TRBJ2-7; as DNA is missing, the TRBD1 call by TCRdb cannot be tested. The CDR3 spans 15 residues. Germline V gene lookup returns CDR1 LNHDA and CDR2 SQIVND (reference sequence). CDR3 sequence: CASSIGTGVPYEQYF. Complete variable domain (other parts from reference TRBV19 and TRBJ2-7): DGGITQSPKYLFRKEGQNVTLSCEQNLNHDAMYWYRQDPGQGLRLIYYSQIVNDFQKGDIAEGYSVSREKKESFPLTVTSAQKNPTAFYLCASSIGTGVPYEQYFGPGTRLTVT.

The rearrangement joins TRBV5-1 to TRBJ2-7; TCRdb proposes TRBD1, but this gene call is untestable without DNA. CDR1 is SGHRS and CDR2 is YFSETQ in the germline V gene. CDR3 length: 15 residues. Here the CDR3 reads CASSLLGTPDLEQYF. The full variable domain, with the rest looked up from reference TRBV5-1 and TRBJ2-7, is KAGVTQTPRYLIKTRGQQVTLSCSPISGHRSVSWYQQTPGQGLQFLFEYFSETQRNKGNFPGRFSGRQFSNSRSEMNVSTLELGDSALYLCASSLLGTPDLEQYFGPGTRLTVT.

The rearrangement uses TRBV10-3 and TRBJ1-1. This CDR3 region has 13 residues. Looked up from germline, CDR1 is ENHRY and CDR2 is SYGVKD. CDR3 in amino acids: CATTEFDTTEAFF.

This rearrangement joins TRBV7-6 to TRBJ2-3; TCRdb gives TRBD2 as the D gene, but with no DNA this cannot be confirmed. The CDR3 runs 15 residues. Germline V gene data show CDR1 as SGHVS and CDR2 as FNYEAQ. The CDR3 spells CASSLGEISTDTQYF. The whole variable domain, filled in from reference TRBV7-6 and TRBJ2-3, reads GAGVSQSPRYKVTKRGQDVALRCDPISGHVSLYWYRQALGQGPEFLTYFNYEAQQDKSGLPNDRFSAERPEGSISTLTIQRTEQRDSAMYRCASSLGEISTDTQYFGPGTRLTVL.

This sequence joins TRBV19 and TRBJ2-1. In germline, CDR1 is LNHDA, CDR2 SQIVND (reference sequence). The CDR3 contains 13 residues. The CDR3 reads CASSIADYNEQFF.

The CDR3 here is CAISDGATYNEQFF. The chain employs TRBV10-3 and TRBJ2-1. The CDR3 length is 14 residues. Germline loops: CDR1 ENHRY, CDR2 SYGVKD.

The CDR3 loop reads CASSYLAGEAYNEQFF. The chain combines TRBV6-5 with TRBJ2-1; the TCRdb call, TRBD2, lacks DNA for checking. Germline V gene lookup returns CDR1 MNHEY and CDR2 SVGAGI. The CDR3 consists of 16 residues.

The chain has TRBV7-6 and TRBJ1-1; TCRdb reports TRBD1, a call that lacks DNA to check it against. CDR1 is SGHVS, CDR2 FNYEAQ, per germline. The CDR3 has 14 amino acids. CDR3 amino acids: CASSLAGPGTEAFF. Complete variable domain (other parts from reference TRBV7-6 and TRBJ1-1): GAGVSQSPRYKVTKRGQDVALRCDPISGHVSLYWYRQALGQGPEFLTYFNYEAQQDKSGLPNDRFSAERPEGSISTLTIQRTEQRDSAMYRCASSLAGPGTEAFFGQGTRLTVV.

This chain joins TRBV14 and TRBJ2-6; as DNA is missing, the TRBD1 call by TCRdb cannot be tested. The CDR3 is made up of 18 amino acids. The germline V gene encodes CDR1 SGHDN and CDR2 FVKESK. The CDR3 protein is CASSQGWGSVSGANVLTF.

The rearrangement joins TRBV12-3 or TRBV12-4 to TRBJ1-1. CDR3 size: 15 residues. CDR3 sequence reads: CASSLGQGLHTEAFF.

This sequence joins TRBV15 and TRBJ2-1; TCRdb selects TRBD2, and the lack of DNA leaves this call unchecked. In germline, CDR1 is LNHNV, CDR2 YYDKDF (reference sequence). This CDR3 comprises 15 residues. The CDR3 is CATSRDTLAGNEQFF.

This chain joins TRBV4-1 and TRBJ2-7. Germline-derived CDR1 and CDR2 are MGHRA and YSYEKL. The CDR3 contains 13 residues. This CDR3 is CASSQALPHEQYF.

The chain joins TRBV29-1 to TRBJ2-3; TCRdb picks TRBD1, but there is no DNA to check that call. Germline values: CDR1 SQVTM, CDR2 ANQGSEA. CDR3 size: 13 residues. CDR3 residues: CSVFGGDTDTQYF.

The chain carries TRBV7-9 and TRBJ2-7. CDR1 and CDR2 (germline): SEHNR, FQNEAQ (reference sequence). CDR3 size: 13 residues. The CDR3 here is CASSLLEYHEQYF.

CDR3 amino acids: CASGTGYNEQFF. V is TRBV14 and J is TRBJ2-1; as DNA is missing, the TRBD2 call by TCRdb cannot be tested. In germline, CDR1 is SGHDN, CDR2 FVKESK. The CDR3 sequence is 12 residues long.

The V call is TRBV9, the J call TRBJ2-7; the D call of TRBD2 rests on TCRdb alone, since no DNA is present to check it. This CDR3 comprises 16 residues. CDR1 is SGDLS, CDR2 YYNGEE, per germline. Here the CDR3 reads CASSNGLAGGRVEQYF.